The 9 T cell receptor beta chains presented below share a single source sample, sequenced in a study of T-cell reconstitution after alpha-beta-depleted transplantation in children. This sample's TCRbeta library carried unique molecular identifier barcodes. TCRdb re-called the PCR reads with MiXCR, one entry per CDR3 protein. The data show hundreds of thousands of distinct CDR3 sequences, with 10% to 15% seen just once and about 2.2% held by the top ten. This specimen consisted of PBMCs, mostly from graft donor cells, obtained 360 days after TCRalphabeta/CD19-depleted stem cell transplant. Receptors were obtained from a male patient between 5 and 17 years old who had a stem cell transplant for acute myeloid leukemia, so the T cells may come from the graft donor.

The rearrangement links TRBV29-1 to TRBJ2-5; D is unclear. From germline, CDR1 is SQVTM and CDR2 ANQGSEA. The CDR3 extends over 14 amino acids. V was cut by 4 bases and J by 5 bases, with 17 bases left in between. CDR3 loop: CSVVGRDWRETQYF. In DNA, the CDR3 is TGCAGCGTTGTCGGCAGAGATTGGCGGGAGACCCAGTACTTC.

This chain links TRBV4-3 with TRBJ2-7; D possibly uses TRBD1 or TRBD2 (5 bases each). Germline V gene sequence: CDR1 LGHNA, CDR2 YSLEER. This CDR3 contains 15 residues. V was shortened by 1 base and J by 2 bases, with 12 bases between the two germline ends. The CDR3 region is CASSQADGAPYEQYF. DNA for the CDR3: TGCGCCAGCAGCCAAGCCGACGGGGCTCCCTACGAGCAGTACTTC.

This clonotype turned up a few times. The V gene is TRBV4-3, the J gene TRBJ2-1, with 13 positions matching TRBD2. Germline-derived CDR1 and CDR2 are LGHNA and YSLEER. V shed 2 bases, J shed 2 bases, and the junction held 9 bases outside the gene matches. The length of the CDR3 is 19 residues. CDR3 region: CASSQLRPGLAGPYNEQFF. In DNA form, the CDR3 reads TGCGCCAGCAGCCAACTACGCCCGGGACTAGCGGGACCCTACAATGAGCAGTTCTTC.

This chain connects TRBV20-1 to TRBJ2-7; 9 bases line up with TRBD2. The germline V gene has CDR1 DFQATT and CDR2 SNEGSKA (reference sequence). Losses at the gene ends were 0 bases for V and 6 bases for J; bases not matched to a gene: 12. The length of the CDR3 is 16 residues. CDR3 protein: CSARDPSGRLTVEQYF. The CDR3 coding sequence is TGCAGTGCTAGAGATCCCAGCGGGAGGCTGACGGTCGAGCAGTACTTC.

This clonotype was seen ten or more times. V gene TRBV28 combines with J gene TRBJ2-3; D is possibly TRBD2 (6 bases). CDR1 MDHEN and CDR2 SYDVKM come from the germline V gene. CDR3 size: 13 residues. V was pared by 3 bases and J by 7 bases, with 11 bases between. Here the CDR3 DNA reads TGTGCCAGCAGTTTGGACGGGAGAAATACGCAGTATTTT. This encodes CASSLDGRNTQYF.

The chain recombines TRBV20-1 with TRBJ2-7; TRBD2 is a possible D gene (6 bases). Deletions cut 6 bases from V and 2 bases from J, with 14 bases between. This CDR3 spans 13 amino acids. The germline V gene encodes CDR1 DFQATT and CDR2 SNEGSKA (reference sequence). The CDR3 spells CSAPRGSPYEQYF. The CDR3 coding sequence is TGCAGTGCCCCTCGGGGGAGCCCCTACGAGCAGTACTTC.

This clonotype was observed a handful of times. The V gene is TRBV18, the J gene TRBJ1-2; the D gene is possibly TRBD1 (5 bases). From germline, CDR1 is KGHSH and CDR2 LQKENI. The CDR3 consists of 15 residues. The V end lost 2 bases, the J end lost 2 bases, and 12 bases lay between the germline ends. CDR3 nucleotides: TGTGCCAGCTCACCAGTGAGACAGACCAACTATGGCTACACCTTC. Protein sequence: CASSPVRQTNYGYTF. Full variable domain (missing parts from reference TRBV18 and TRBJ1-2): NAGVMQNPRHLVRRRGQEARLRCSPMKGHSHVYWYRQLPEEGLKFMVYLQKENIIDESGMPKERFSAEFPKEGPSILRIQQVVRGDSAAYFCASSPVRQTNYGYTFGSGTRLTVV.

This sequence joins TRBV4-2 and TRBJ2-5, with no clear D. In germline, CDR1 is LGHNA, CDR2 YNFKEQ. The CDR3 consists of 16 residues. Trimming pared 0 bases from V and 1 base from J, leaving 12 bases between. In DNA, the CDR3 is TGTGCCAGCAGCCAAGATTGGAACCTGGGCCAAGAGACCCAGTACTTC. This codes for CASSQDWNLGQETQYF.

The rearrangement joins TRBV12-3 or TRBV12-4 to TRBJ2-4; 7 bases are shared with TRBD1. The CDR3 has 13 amino acids. Trimming at V came to 3 bases and at J to 7 bases, leaving 3 bases not matched to a gene. Here the CDR3 DNA reads TGTGCCAGCAGTTTTGGCAGGGGGAACATTCAGTACTTC. It codes for CASSFGRGNIQYF.